This T cell receptor (beta chain) was profiled in a study of cytomegalovirus exposure and HLA in healthy donors. Study context: A later analysis reported the same platform for the 90 to 150 validation repertoires and the 500 to 700 first-cohort repertoires.

Study observations and caveats: The study put 150 or so TCR beta chains on its list as cytomegalovirus-associated. There were some public TCRs occurring in many donors, but most TCR sequences were rare.

Clones were sequenced by immunoSEQ multiplex PCR, and TCRdb holds only the in-frame ones, with some missing. Of about 150,000 clones listed, less than 95% are singletons. As regards this clone: Its specificity is not known.

Per the germline V gene, CDR1 is SNHLY and CDR2 is FYNNEI. J was trimmed by 4 bases and V by 6 bases; bases with no gene match: 5. The CDR3 spans 14 residues. The sample comprised PBMCs. V usage is TRBV2 and J usage is TRBJ2-3, with 9 bases identical to TRBD1. The clonotype originates from a man aged 18 to 29 in good health and CMV-seropositive. Here the CDR3 reads CASRGTGYADTQYF. DNA of the CDR3: TGTGCCAGCAGGGGGACAGGGTACGCAGATACGCAGTATTTT.